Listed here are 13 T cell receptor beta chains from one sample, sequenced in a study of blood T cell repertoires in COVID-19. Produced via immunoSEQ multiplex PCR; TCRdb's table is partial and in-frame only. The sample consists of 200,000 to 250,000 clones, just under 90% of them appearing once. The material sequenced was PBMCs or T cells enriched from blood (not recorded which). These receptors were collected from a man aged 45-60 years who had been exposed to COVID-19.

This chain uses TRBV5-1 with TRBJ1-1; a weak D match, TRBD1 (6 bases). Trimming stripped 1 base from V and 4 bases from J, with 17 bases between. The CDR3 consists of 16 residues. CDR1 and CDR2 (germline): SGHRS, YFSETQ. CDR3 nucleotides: TGCGCCAGCAGCTTGAGTGGTACTACAGGGATCACTGAAGCTTTCTTT. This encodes CASSLSGTTGITEAFF.

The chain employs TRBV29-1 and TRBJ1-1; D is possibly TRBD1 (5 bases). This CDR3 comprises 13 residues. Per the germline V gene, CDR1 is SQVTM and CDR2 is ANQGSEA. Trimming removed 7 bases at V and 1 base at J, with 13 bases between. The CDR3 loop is CSDRDSSNTEAFF. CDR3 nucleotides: TGCAGCGATAGAGACAGCTCGAACACTGAAGCTTTCTTT.

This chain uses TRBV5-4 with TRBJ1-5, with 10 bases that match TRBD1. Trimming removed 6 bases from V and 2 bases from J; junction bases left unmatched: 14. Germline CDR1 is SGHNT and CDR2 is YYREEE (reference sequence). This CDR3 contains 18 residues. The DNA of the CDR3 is TGTGCCAGCAACCCAGACAGGGGGCGCGGGATAGGCAATCAGCCCCAGCATTTT. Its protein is CASNPDRGRGIGNQPQHF.

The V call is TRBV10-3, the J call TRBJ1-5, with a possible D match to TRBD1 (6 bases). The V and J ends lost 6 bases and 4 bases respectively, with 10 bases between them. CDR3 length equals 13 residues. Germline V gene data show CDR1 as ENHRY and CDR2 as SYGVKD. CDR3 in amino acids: CAIRGGLNQPQHF. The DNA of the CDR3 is TGTGCCATCAGGGGGGGGCTTAATCAGCCCCAGCATTTT.

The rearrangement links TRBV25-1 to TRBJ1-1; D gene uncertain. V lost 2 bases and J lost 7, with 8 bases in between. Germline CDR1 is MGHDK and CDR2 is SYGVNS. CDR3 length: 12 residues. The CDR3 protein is CASSEQIHEAFF. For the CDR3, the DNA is TGTGCCAGCAGTGAACAGATCCATGAAGCTTTCTTT.

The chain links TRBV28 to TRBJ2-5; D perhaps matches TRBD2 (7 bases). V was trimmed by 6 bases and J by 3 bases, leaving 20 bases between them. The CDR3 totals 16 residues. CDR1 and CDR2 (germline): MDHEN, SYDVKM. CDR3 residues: CASSSPGRGAKETQYF. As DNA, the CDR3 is TGTGCCAGCAGCTCCCCTGGACGGGGGGCGAAAGAGACCCAGTACTTC.

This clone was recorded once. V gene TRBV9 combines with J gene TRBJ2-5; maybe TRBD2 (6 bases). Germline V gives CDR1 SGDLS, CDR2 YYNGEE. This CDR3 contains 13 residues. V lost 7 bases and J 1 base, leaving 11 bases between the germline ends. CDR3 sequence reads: CASGRQSQETQYF. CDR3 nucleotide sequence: TGTGCCAGCGGGAGGCAATCCCAAGAGACCCAGTACTTC.

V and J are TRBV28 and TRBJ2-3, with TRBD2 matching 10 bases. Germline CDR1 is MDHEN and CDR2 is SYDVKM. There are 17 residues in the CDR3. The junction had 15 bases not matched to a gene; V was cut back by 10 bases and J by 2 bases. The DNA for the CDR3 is TGTGCCACGTCTACGTACCCCAGCGGGAGGGACACAGATACGCAGTATTTT. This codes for CATSTYPSGRDTDTQYF. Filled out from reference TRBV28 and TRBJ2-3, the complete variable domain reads DVKVTQSSRYLVKRTGEKVFLECVQDMDHENMFWYRQDPGLGLRLIYFSYDVKMKEKGDIPEGYSVSREKKERFSLILESASTNQTSMYLCATSTYPSGRDTDTQYFGPGTRLTVL.

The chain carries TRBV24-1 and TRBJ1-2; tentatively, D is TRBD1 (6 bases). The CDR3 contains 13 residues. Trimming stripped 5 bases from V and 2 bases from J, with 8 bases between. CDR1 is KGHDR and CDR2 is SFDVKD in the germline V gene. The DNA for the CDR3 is TGTGCCACCAGTGGGGACACCAACTATGGCTACACCTTC. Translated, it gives CATSGDTNYGYTF.

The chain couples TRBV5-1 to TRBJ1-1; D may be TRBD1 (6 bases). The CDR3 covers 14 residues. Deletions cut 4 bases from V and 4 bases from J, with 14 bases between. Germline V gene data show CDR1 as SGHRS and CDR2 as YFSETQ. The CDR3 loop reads CASSPTGFGTEAFF. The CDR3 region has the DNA TGCGCCAGCAGCCCTACAGGGTTCGGCACTGAAGCTTTCTTT.

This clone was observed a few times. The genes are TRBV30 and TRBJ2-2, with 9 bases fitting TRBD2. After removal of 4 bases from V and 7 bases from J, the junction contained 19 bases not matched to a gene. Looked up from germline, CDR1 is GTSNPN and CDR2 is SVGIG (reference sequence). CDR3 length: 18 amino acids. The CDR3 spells CAWIGRRRREGPIGELFF. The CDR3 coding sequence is TGTGCCTGGATAGGCCGTAGGAGGCGGGAGGGCCCCATCGGGGAGCTGTTTTTT.

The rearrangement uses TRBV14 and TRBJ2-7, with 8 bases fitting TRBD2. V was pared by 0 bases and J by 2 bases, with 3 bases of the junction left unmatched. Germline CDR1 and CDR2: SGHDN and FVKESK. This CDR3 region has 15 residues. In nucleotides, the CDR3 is TGTGCCAGCAGCCAAGATGGGACTAGAGCCTACGAGCAGTACTTC. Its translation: CASSQDGTRAYEQYF.

CDR3 sequence reads: CASSYGPGTGDNEQFF. The CDR3, as DNA: TGTGCCAGCAGTTACGGGCCCGGGACAGGGGACAATGAGCAGTTCTTC. The chain has TRBV6-6 and TRBJ2-1; 10 nucleotides align to TRBD1. The CDR3 runs to 16 residues. Germline loops: CDR1 MNHNY, CDR2 SVGAGI (reference sequence). V lost 2 bases, J lost 5 bases, and 6 bases stayed unmatched.